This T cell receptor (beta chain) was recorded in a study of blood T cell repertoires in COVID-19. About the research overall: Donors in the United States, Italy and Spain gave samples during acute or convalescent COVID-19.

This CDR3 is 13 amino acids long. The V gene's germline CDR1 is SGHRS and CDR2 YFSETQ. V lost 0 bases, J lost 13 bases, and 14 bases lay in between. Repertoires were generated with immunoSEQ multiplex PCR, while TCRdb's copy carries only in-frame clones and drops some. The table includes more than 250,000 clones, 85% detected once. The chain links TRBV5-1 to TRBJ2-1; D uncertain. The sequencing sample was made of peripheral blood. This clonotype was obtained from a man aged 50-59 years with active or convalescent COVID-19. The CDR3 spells CASSLEVLDSQFF. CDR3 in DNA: TGCGCCAGCAGCTTGGAAGTCCTTGACTCCCAGTTCTTC.